This T cell receptor (beta chain) was documented in a study of T cells in narcolepsy. Study summary: Patients with NT1 or NT2 and healthy control donors were enrolled.

Here immunoSEQ multiplex PCR was the method, and the copy in TCRdb shows in-frame clones only, minus some. Here the sample spans 37,000 or so clones, roughly 84% being singletons. Germline V gene sequence: CDR1 MDHEN, CDR2 SYDVKM. The CDR3 is 14 residues long. V was trimmed by 6 bases and J by 1 base, leaving 10 bases between them. This clone was counted only a few times. Antigen: not known. General study results and limits: HCRT-specific and TRIB2-specific autoreactive clonotypes appeared among same-patient CSF and blood CD4+ clonotypes. In some patient and control memory CD4+ samples, autoreactive clones were absent.

This sequence joins TRBV28 and TRBJ1-5; D perhaps matches TRBD1 (5 bases). This clonotype was sampled from a human donor with narcolepsy. The source material was CD45RA- memory CD4+ T cells from PBMCs. The CDR3 reads CASRQQGSNQPQHF. The CDR3 DNA sequence: TGTGCCAGCAGACAGCAGGGAAGCAATCAGCCCCAGCATTTT. Filled out from reference TRBV28 and TRBJ1-5, the complete variable domain reads DVKVTQSSRYLVKRTGEKVFLECVQDMDHENMFWYRQDPGLGLRLIYFSYDVKMKEKGDIPEGYSVSREKKERFSLILESASTNQTSMYLCASRQQGSNQPQHFGDGTRLSIL.